This record concerns one T cell receptor beta chain sequence. The data originate from a study of blood T cell repertoires in COVID-19. The J segment lost 1 base and the V segment lost 0 bases, leaving 3 bases of the junction unmatched. Germline lookup yields CDR1 MRHNA and CDR2 SNTAGT. The CDR3 spans 16 residues. The protocol was immunoSEQ multiplex PCR, while the TCRdb copy is restricted to in-frame clones and leaves out a portion. The table lists around 250,000 clones, roughly 90% of them singletons. Sequenced: peripheral blood. The clonotype was recovered from a man aged 55-75 years with acute or convalescent COVID-19. This chain joins TRBV6-4 and TRBJ2-3; TRBD1 agrees at 8 bases. This CDR3 is CASSDSQGEGTDTQYF. CDR3 DNA: TGTGCCAGCAGTGACTCACAGGGGGAGGGCACAGATACGCAGTATTTT.